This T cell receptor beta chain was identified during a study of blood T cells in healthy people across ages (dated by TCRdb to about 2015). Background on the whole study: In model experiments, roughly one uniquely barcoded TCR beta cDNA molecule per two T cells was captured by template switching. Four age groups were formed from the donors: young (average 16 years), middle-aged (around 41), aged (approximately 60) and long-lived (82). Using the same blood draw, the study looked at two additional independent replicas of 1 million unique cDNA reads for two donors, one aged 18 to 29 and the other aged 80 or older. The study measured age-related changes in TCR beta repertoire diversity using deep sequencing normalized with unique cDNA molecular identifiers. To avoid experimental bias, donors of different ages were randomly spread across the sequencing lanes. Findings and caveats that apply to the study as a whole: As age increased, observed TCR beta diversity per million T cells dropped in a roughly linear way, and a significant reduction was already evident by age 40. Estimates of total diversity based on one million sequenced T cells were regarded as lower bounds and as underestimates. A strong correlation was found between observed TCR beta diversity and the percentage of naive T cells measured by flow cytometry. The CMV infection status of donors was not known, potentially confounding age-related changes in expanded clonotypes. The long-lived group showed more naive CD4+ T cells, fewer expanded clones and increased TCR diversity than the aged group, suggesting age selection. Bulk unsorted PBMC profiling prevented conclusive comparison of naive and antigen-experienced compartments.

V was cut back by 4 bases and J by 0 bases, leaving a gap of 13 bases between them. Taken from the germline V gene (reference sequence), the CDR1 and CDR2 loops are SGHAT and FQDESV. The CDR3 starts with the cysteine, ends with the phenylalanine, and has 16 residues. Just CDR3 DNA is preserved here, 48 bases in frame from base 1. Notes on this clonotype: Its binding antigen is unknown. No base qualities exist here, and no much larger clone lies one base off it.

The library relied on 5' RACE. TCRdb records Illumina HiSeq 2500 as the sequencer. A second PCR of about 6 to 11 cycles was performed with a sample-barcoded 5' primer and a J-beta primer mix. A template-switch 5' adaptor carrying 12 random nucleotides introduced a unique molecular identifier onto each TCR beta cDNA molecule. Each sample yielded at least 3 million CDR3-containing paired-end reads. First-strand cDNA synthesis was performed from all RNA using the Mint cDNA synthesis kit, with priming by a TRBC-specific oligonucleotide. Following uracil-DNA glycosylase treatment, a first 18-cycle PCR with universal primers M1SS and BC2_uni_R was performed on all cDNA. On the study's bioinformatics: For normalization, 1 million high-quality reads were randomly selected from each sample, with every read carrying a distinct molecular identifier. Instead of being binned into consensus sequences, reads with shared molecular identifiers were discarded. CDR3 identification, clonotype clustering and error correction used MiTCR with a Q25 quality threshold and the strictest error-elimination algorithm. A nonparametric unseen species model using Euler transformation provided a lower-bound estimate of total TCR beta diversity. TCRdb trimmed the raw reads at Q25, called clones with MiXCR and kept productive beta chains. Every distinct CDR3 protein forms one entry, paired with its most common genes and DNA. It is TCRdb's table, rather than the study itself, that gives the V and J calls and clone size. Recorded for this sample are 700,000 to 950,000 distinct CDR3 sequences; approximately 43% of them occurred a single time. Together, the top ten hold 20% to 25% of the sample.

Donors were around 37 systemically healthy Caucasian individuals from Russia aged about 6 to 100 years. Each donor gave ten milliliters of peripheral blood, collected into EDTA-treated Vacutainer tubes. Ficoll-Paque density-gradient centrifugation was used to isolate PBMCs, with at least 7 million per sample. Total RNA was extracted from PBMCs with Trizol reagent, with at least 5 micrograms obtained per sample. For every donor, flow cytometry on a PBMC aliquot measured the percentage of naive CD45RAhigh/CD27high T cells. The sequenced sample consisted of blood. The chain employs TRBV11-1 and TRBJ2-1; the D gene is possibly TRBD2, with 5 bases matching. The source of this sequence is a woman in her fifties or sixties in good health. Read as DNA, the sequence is TGTGCCAGCAGCTCAATAGCGCTTACCTCCTACAATGAGCAGTTCTTC. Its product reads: CASSSIALTSYNEQFF. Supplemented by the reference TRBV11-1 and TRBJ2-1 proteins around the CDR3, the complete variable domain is EAEVAQSPRYKITEKSQAVAFWCDPISGHATLYWYRQILGQGPELLVQFQDESVVDDSQLPKDRFSAERLKGVDSTLKIQPAELGDSAMYLCASSSIALTSYNEQFFGPGTRLTVL.